The 5 T cell receptor beta chains reported below all come from one sample, sequenced in a study of cytotoxic CD8 clonotypes in ibrutinib-treated CLL. Sequenced by immunoSEQ multiplex PCR; TCRdb stores in-frame clones only, minus some. The sample consists of 250,000 to 350,000 clones, 70% to 80% of them appearing once. This sample comprised PBMCs, obtained at disease progression, from a patient treated with ibrutinib. These receptors were collected from a human donor with chronic lymphocytic leukemia.

The chain carries TRBV12-5 and TRBJ1-6, with TRBD1 matching over 10 bases. V dropped 2 bases and J dropped 7; count of bases not matched to a gene: 8. Germline V gives CDR1 LGHNT, CDR2 FRNRAP. CDR3 length: 17 amino acids. The CDR3 is CASGLISTGGTNSPLHF. The CDR3 region has the DNA TGTGCTAGTGGTTTGATATCGACAGGGGGCACGAATTCACCCCTCCACTTT.

The chain is built from TRBV10-2 and TRBJ1-1; D ambiguous. CDR1 is WSHSY and CDR2 is SAAADI in the germline V gene. The CDR3 runs to 16 residues. The V end was cut by 0 bases, the J end by 0 bases, with 11 bases between. The CDR3 region has the DNA TGCGCCAGCAGTGAGTCAACTAGACACCTGAACACTGAAGCTTTCTTT. Its translation: CASSESTRHLNTEAFF.

The chain links TRBV11-1 to TRBJ2-1; 8 positions match TRBD2. V was clipped by 1 base and J by 5 bases; unmatched bases: 4. Germline assignment: CDR1 SGHAT and CDR2 FQDESV (reference sequence). The CDR3 extends over 15 amino acids. The CDR3 region is CASSLVREGDNEQFF. The CDR3 DNA reads as TGTGCCAGCAGCTTAGTACGGGAGGGGGACAATGAGCAGTTCTTC.

The chain uses TRBV7-2 and TRBJ2-7; perhaps TRBD2 as D (6 bases). The ends were cut back, 2 bases at V and 5 bases at J, with 13 bases in the middle. CDR1 and CDR2 from the germline V gene are SGHTA and FQGNSA. The CDR3 loop spans 14 amino acids. CDR3 residues: CASSLIGGVHEQYF. The CDR3 DNA follows: TGTGCCAGCAGCTTAATAGGAGGGGTCCACGAGCAGTACTTC. Supplemented by reference TRBV7-2 and TRBJ2-7, the full variable domain reads GAGVSQSPSNKVTEKGKDVELRCDPISGHTALYWYRQSLGQGLEFLIYFQGNSAPDKSGLPSDRFSAERTGGSVSTLTIQRTQQEDSAVYLCASSLIGGVHEQYFGPGTRLTVT.

The V and J genes are TRBV9 and TRBJ2-6; tentatively, D is TRBD2 (5 bases). CDR1 and CDR2 (germline): SGDLS, YYNGEE. Between the trimmed V and J ends, which lost 0 bases and 2 bases, there was a span of 27 bases. The CDR3 runs 22 residues. CDR3 protein: CASSVGEGARLMLSPGANVLTF. The CDR3 region has the DNA TGTGCCAGCAGCGTAGGCGAGGGCGCTCGTTTGATGTTAAGTCCTGGGGCCAACGTCCTGACTTTC.